This record concerns one T cell receptor (beta chain) sequence. V was trimmed by 6 bases and J by 3 bases, leaving 5 bases between them. Per germline, CDR1 LNHDA and CDR2 SQIVND (reference sequence). This CDR3 spans 12 amino acids. Methods used by the authors: Amplifying reference gene primers gave estimates of nucleated cell counts. Repertoires were generated with immunoSEQ multiplex PCR, while TCRdb's copy carries only in-frame clones and drops some. That table supplies the V and J calls and clone size; D and trimming were determined from the DNA. This repertoire shows about 240,000 clones, around 88% found once; its top ten account for roughly an eighth. This specimen comes from a study of blood T cell repertoires in COVID-19. Study as a whole: COVID-19 samples from acute and convalescent phases originated in the United States, Italy and Spain. The cDNA or gDNA used as material had been derived from T cells, B-cell-depleted T cells, or PBMCs.

This clonotype originated in a man at least 80 years old with acute or convalescent COVID-19. Material for sequencing was peripheral blood. The chain has TRBV19 and TRBJ2-2, with no clear D. The CDR3 nucleotides are TGTGCCAGTAGCCGGGACACCGGGGAGCTGTTTTTT. It yields the protein CASSRDTGELFF.